The source of this T cell receptor beta chain is a study of identifying expanded T cells in peripheral blood (dated by TCRdb to the late 2010s). Background on the whole study: Separate aliquots of the same genomic DNA pool were sequenced to produce technical replicates, and four replicates were compared in pairs. Study-wide conclusions, independent of this receptor: For all healthy donors, the variance in clone template counts between approximately 2-week samples rose significantly as total template count increased. It was expected by the authors that biological variance in healthy repertoires might increase further over much longer intervals, such as months to years. About 1.3 differentially abundant clones were flagged by the binomial model between technical replicates, whereas about 15 and 18 were flagged over about two weeks and four weeks, respectively. Across all healthy-donor time intervals, the beta-binomial model significantly cut both the number of clones called differentially abundant and the false-positive rate.

V and J are trimmed by 5 bases and 4 bases, and the gene matches miss 8 bases of the junction. The germline V gene gives CDR1 as SGHTA and CDR2 as FQGNSA. The CDR3 sequence holds 15 residues, the cysteine and phenylalanine included. Only the CDR3 portion is preserved as DNA: 45 bases, with reading frame beginning at the first base. A remark on this clone: What antigen it recognizes has not been identified. No base quality values were provided; no much bigger clone lies one nucleotide off.

During the collection period, no immune events, such as infections, were documented for the healthy donors. To calibrate time-dependent variance in a beta-binomial model of T-cell clone differential abundance, blood repertoires from healthy donors were used as a training cohort. There were ten or so healthy donors in the training cohort, of whom 3 were female and 7 were male. An age range of roughly 25 to 65 years, with an average of about 43 years, was recorded for the donors. Whole blood was collected from each healthy donor at three time points spaced approximately 13 days apart and obtained from a commercial supplier. Genomic DNA was extracted from unsorted whole blood for immunosequencing. The immunoSEQ Assay, which relies on bias-controlled multiplex PCR amplification of genomic DNA, was used to profile TCRbeta CDR3 regions. On the study's bioinformatics: The absolute abundance of each unique TCRbeta CDR3 region was quantified after sequences were collapsed and filtered. Two models were used to test differential abundance: a binomial model (Fisher-equivalent) and a beta-binomial model that adds time-dependent variance fitted from healthy donors. Clones with fewer than 5 combined templates were removed, and a clone was called differentially abundant if the clone's Benjamini-Hochberg FDR was below 0.01. In the beta-binomial model, variance was expressed as a function of the total template count across the two samples, in the form v = (b*log(k)+a)^2. TCRdb took this table from immuneACCESS and kept in-frame rearrangements with V and J called. Such tables lack part of the clones; where checked against another copy, unresolved V genes explain under half of the gap, and the rest is unexplained. V and J calls and clone size are copied from that table; D and trimming were computed from the DNA. The sample table records around 130,000 clones; about 88% of these occur just once. The top ten clonotypes cover about 8% of the sample.

This TCR derives from a person between 18 and 75 years old in good health. This receptor chain uses TRBV7-2 and TRBJ1-5, with TRBD1 matching 7 junction bases. The sample was blood. The encoded CDR3 is CASSLLGQQNQPQHF. Here is the DNA: TGTGCCAGCAGCCTGTTGGGACAGCAAAATCAGCCCCAGCATTTT.